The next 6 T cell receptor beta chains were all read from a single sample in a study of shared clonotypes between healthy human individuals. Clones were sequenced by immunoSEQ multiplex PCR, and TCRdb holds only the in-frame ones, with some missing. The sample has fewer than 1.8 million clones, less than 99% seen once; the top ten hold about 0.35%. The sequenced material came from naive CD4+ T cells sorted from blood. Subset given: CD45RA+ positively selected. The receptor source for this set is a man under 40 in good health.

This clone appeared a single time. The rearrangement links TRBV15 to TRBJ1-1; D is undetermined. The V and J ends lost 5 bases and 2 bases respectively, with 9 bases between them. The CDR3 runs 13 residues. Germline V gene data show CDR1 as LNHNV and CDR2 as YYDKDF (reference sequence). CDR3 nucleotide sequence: TGTGCCACCAGCCCTAGCACCAACACTGAAGCTTTCTTT. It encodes CATSPSTNTEAFF.

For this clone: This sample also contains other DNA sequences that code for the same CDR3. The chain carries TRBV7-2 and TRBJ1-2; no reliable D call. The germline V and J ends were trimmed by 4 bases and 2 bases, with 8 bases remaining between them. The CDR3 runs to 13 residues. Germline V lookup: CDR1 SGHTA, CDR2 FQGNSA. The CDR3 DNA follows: TGTGCCAGCAGCTCCGACGGAAACTATGGCTACACCTTC. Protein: CASSSDGNYGYTF.

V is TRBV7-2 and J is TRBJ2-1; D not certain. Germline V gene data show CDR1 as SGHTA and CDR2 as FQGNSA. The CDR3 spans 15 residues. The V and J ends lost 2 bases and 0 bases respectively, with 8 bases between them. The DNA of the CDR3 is TGTGCCAGCAGCTTATGGCCAAGCTCCTACAATGAGCAGTTCTTC. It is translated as CASSLWPSSYNEQFF. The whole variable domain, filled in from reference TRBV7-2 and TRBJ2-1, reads GAGVSQSPSNKVTEKGKDVELRCDPISGHTALYWYRQSLGQGLEFLIYFQGNSAPDKSGLPSDRFSAERTGGSVSTLTIQRTQQEDSAVYLCASSLWPSSYNEQFFGPGTRLTVL.

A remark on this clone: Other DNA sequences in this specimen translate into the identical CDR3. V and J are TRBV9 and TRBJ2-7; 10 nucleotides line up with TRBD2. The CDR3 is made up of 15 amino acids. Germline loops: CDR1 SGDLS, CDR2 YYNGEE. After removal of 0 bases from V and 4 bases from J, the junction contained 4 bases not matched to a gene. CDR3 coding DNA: TGTGCCAGCAGCGTAGAACCTAGCGGGAGTTACGAGCAGTACTTC. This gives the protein CASSVEPSGSYEQYF.

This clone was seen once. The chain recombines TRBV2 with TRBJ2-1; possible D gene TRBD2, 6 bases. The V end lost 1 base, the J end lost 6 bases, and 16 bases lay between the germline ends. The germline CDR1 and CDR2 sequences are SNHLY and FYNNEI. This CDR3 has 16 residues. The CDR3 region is CASSEVRVIAANEQFF. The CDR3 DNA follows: TGTGCCAGCAGTGAAGTCAGGGTAATAGCGGCCAATGAGCAGTTCTTC.

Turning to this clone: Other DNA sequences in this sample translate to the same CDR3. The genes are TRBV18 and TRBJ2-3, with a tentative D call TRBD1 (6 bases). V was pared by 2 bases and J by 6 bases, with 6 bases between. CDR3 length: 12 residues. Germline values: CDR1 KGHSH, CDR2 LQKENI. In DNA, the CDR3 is TGTGCCAGCTCACCAACAGGGGATACGCAGTATTTT. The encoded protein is CASSPTGDTQYF.